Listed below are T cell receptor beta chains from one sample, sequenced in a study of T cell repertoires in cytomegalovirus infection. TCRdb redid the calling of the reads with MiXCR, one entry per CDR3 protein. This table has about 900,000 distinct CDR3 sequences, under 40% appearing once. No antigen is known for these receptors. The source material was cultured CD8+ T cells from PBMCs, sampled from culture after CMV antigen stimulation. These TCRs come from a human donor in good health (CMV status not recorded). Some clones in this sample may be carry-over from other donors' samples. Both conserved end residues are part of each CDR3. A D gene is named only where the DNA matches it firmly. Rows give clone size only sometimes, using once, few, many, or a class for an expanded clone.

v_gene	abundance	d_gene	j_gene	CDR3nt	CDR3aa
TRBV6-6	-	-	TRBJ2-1	TGTGCCAGCAGCTCCGAGGAGGGTAGCTCCTACAATGAGCAGTTCTTC	CASSSEEGSSYNEQFF
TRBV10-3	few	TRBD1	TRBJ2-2	TGTGCCATCAGACAACTGGGACAGACCACCGGGGAGCTGTTTTTT	CAIRQLGQTTGELFF
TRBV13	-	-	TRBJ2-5	TGTGCCAGCAGCTTGCGACAACGACAAGAGACCCAGTACTTC	CASSLRQRQETQYF
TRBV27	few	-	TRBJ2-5	TGTGCCAGCAGTTTATCGGGGGACGGCGAGACCCAGTACTTC	CASSLSGDGETQYF
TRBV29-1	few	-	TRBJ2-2	TGCAGCGTTGAATCTTTGGGGGCTACCGGGGAGCTGTTTTTT	CSVESLGATGELFF
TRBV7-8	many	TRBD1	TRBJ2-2	TGTGCCAGCAGCCAGGACAGGGCCGGGGAGCTGTTTTTT	CASSQDRAGELFF
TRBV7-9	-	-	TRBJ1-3	TGTGCCAGCAGCTTACCTGGGGAAACCTCTGGAAACACCATATATTTT	CASSLPGETSGNTIYF
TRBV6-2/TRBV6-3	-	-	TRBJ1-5	TGTGCCAGCAGCTCCCCGGGGGGGCAGAGAGGGCCCCAGCATTTT	CASSSPGGQRGPQHF
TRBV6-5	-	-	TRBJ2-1	TGTGCCAGCAGTTACGGATCCAGAAGCAATGAGCAGTTCTTC	CASSYGSRSNEQFF
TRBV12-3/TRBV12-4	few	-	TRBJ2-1	TGTGCCAGCAGTTCCATCACAGGGCATGAGCAGTTCTTC	CASSSITGHEQFF
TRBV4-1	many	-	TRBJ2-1	TGCGCCAGCAGCCAAGCTACGGGACCTTCCTACAATGAGCAGTTCTTC	CASSQATGPSYNEQFF
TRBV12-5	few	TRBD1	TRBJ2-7	TGTGCTAGTGAAGGGGACAGGGAGGGTCACGAGCAGTACTTC	CASEGDREGHEQYF
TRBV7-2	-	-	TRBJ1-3	TGTGCCAGCAGCTCCGGTCGGGGCGAAGGAAACACCATATATTTT	CASSSGRGEGNTIYF
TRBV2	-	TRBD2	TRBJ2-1	TGTGCCAGCAGTAGTGGGCTAGCGGGAGTAACTCTGAACTTCTACTCCTACAATGAGCAGTTCTTC	CASSSGLAGVTLNFYSYNEQFF
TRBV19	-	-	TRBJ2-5	TGTGCCAGTAGCCTATTCGATGATGTTGAGACCCAGTACTTC	CASSLFDDVETQYF
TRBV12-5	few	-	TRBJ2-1	TGTGCTAGTGGTCCCGCAGGTCCCTACAATGAGCAGTTCTTC	CASGPAGPYNEQFF
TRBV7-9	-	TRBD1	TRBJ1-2	TGTGCCAGCAGCTCTATCGGACAGGGAGCTCACTATGGCTACACCTTC	CASSSIGQGAHYGYTF
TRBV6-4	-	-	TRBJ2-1	TGTGCCAGCAGTGACGGGACGCCGAAATACAATGAGCAGTTCTTC	CASSDGTPKYNEQFF
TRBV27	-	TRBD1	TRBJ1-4	TGTGCCAGCAGTATAGGGGGCTCTAATGAAAAACTGTTTTTT	CASSIGGSNEKLFF
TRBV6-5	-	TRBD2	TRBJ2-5	TGTGCCAGCAGTTACTCATTGGGCGGGAGACTCCAAGAGACCCAGTACTTC	CASSYSLGGRLQETQYF
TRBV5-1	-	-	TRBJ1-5	TGCGCCAGCAGCTTGATAGGCGGAGAGAAATATAGCAATCAGCCCCAGCATTTT	CASSLIGGEKYSNQPQHF
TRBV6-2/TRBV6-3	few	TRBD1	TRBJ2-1	TGTGCCAGCAGTTTCCAGGGGGACAATGAGCAGTTCTTC	CASSFQGDNEQFF
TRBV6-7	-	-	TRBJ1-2	TGTGCCAGCATTCTTAAGCCAATCCCCTATGGCTACACCTTC	CASILKPIPYGYTF
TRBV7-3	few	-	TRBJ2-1	TGTGCCAGCAGCTTAGGTCGGAGCAATGAGCAGTTCTTC	CASSLGRSNEQFF
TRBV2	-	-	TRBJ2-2	TGTGCCAGCAGTTACAGGCATCCCAATCTCTACACCGGGGAGCTGTTTTTT	CASSYRHPNLYTGELFF
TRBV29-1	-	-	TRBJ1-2	TGCAGCGTTGCTCTCGGACAGAACTATGGCTACACCTTC	CSVALGQNYGYTF
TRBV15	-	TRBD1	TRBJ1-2	TGTGCCACCAGCGGCCACAGGGGGCGCCCCGATGGCTACACCTTC	CATSGHRGRPDGYTF
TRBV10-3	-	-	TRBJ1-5	TGTGCCACGTTGGACGGGGATAGGAACCAGCCCCAGCATTTT	CATLDGDRNQPQHF
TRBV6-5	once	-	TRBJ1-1	TGTGCCAGCAGTTATGCGGGGGCTACGAACACTGAAGCTTTCTTT	CASSYAGATNTEAFF
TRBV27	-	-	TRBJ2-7	TGTGCCAGCAGTCTAAGCAGTCCTGGCTACGAGCAGTACTTC	CASSLSSPGYEQYF
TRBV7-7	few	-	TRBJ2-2	TGTGCTAGCAGCTTAGCGAGGCCGGGATCAAACACCGGGGAGCTGTTTTTT	CASSLARPGSNTGELFF
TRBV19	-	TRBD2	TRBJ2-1	TGTGCCAGTAGTATGGTCCTAGCGGGGCCGTTCTTC	CASSMVLAGPFF
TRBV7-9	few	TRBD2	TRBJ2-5	TGTGCCAGCAGCTCCGGAGCGGGGGTCAGGGAGACCCAGTACTTC	CASSSGAGVRETQYF
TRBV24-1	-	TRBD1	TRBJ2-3	TGTGCCACCAGCGGGGACAGGGCCTTGGATACGCAGTATTTT	CATSGDRALDTQYF
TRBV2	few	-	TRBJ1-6	TGTGCCAGCAGTGAAAGAGCCAGCTCCTATAATTCACCCCTCCACTTT	CASSERASSYNSPLHF
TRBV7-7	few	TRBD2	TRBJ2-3	TGTGCTAGCAGCCCCCGACTAGCGACGACAGATACGCAGTATTTT	CASSPRLATTDTQYF
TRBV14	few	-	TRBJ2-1	TGTGCCAGCAGCCAACTGGACTTAAGCAATGAGCAGTTCTTC	CASSQLDLSNEQFF
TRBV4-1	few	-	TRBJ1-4	TGCGCCAGCAGCCAAGATAATGGTGAAAAACTGTTTTTT	CASSQDNGEKLFF
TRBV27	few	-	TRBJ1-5	TGTGCCAGCGGTTTCGGTCAGGGCGGGCAGCCCCAGCATTTT	CASGFGQGGQPQHF
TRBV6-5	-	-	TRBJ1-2	TGTGCCAGCAACCTAACTCCCCCGGGGTCTGTTATCATCGACTATGGCTACACCTTC	CASNLTPPGSVIIDYGYTF
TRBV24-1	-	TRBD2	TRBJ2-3	TGTGCCACCAGTGATCCCTGGATCGGACTAGCGGGGGGCGTTGGCCCAGATACGCAGTATTTT	CATSDPWIGLAGGVGPDTQYF
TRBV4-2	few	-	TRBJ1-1	TGTGCCAGCAGCCAAGATCGGTCAGCCTGGGGGGCTGAAGCTTTCTTT	CASSQDRSAWGAEAFF
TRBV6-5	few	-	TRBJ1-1	TGTGCCAGCAGTTACCCAAACACTGAAGCTTTCTTT	CASSYPNTEAFF
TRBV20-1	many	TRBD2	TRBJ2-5	TGCAGTGGGGGTAGCGGGGGGGCCCTAGAGACCCAGTACTTC	CSGGSGGALETQYF
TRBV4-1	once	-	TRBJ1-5	TGCGCCAGCAGCCACCCCCCCGGCGGCAATCAGCCCCAGCATTTT	CASSHPPGGNQPQHF